Shown below are 6 T cell receptor beta chains from a single sample sequenced in a study of T cell responses to AZD1222 COVID-19 vaccine. Repertoires were generated with immunoSEQ multiplex PCR, while TCRdb's copy carries only in-frame clones and drops some. The profile shows some 87,000 clones, around nine tenths of them singletons. The specimen was peripheral blood, collected on day 0 of MenACWY control vaccination. The receptors come from an adult in good health.

The V and J genes are TRBV10-3 and TRBJ1-1; D remains ambiguous. V was pared by 4 bases and J by 6 bases, with 12 bases between. CDR3 length: 13 amino acids. Germline V gene sequence: CDR1 ENHRY, CDR2 SYGVKD. CDR3 residues: CAISVSLSPEAFF. CDR3 sequence (DNA): TGTGCCATCAGTGTCTCTCTTTCGCCTGAAGCTTTCTTT.

J is TRBJ1-4 and V is TRBV19; TRBD1 matches 8 bases. V was clipped by 3 bases and J by 6 bases; unmatched bases: 6. Germline V gene lookup returns CDR1 LNHDA and CDR2 SQIVND (reference sequence). The CDR3 totals 15 residues. CDR3 sequence: CASSISDREDEKLFF. In DNA, the CDR3 is TGTGCCAGTAGTATTTCGGACAGGGAAGATGAAAAACTGTTTTTT.

The genes are TRBV18 and TRBJ1-1; D gene ambiguous. The CDR3 extends over 15 amino acids. V was shortened by 6 bases and J by 4 bases, with 18 bases between the two germline ends. Germline values: CDR1 KGHSH, CDR2 LQKENI. CDR3 DNA sequence: TGTGCCAGCTCGCCCCGTTTTTTAGAGTCCACTGAAGCTTTCTTT. Amino acid sequence: CASSPRFLESTEAFF.

A single count supports this clone. This chain links TRBV6-6 with TRBJ2-6, with TRBD1 matching over 8 bases. Trimming at V came to 5 bases and at J to 2 bases, leaving 11 bases not matched to a gene. In germline, CDR1 is MNHNY, CDR2 SVGAGI (reference sequence). The CDR3 loop spans 18 amino acids. The CDR3 nucleotides are TGTGCCAGCAGTCATACCCCGGCAGGGGGCCCTGGGGCCAACGTCCTGACTTTC. Its translation is CASSHTPAGGPGANVLTF.

The V call is TRBV12-3 or TRBV12-4, the J call TRBJ2-5, with D hard to call. V shed 1 base and J shed 4 bases, with 7 bases lying between them. The CDR3 sequence is 13 residues long. CDR3 in DNA: TGTGCCAGCAGTTTAGGAGTAGGAGAGACCCAGTACTTC. It yields the protein CASSLGVGETQYF.

The J gene is TRBJ2-3, the V gene TRBV28, with 8 bases matching TRBD1. CDR3 length: 14 amino acids. V gave up 6 bases and J gave up 2 bases; unmatched junction bases: 4. Germline V gene data show CDR1 as MDHEN and CDR2 as SYDVKM. This CDR3 is CASRDRGPTDTQYF. For the CDR3, the DNA is TGTGCCAGCAGAGACAGGGGTCCCACAGATACGCAGTATTTT.